Presented here are 18 T cell receptor beta chains from one specimen sequenced in a study of post-analysis software for immune sequencing data. The TCR beta cDNA libraries contained unique molecular identifiers. TCRdb reprocessed the PCR reads via MiXCR and lists one record per CDR3 protein. The profile shows roughly 410,000 distinct CDR3 sequences, approximately 33% of them singletons. Study-level findings and limits: Patients carried roughly 5 TRBV segments more frequently than controls did, and TRBV5-6, TRBV5-1 and TRBV20-1 were among them.

The antigens these receptors bind are not known. The sample consisted of blood. The receptors were sampled from a girl between 5 and 17 years old with multiple sclerosis.

The rearrangement joins TRBV6-5 to TRBJ1-1, with 8 positions matching TRBD1. CDR1 and CDR2 from the germline V gene are MNHEY and SVGAGI. CDR3 length: 15 amino acids. V lost 6 bases to trimming and J lost 3 bases; unmatched junction nucleotides: 9. CDR3 sequence reads: CASSRQGSPDTEAFF. DNA for the CDR3: TGTGCCAGCAGCAGACAGGGGTCCCCCGACACTGAAGCTTTCTTT.

The chain uses TRBV12-3 or TRBV12-4 and TRBJ1-1; tentatively, D is TRBD1 (6 bases). The ends were cut back, 7 bases at V and 2 bases at J, with 17 bases in the middle. This CDR3 has 15 amino acids. CDR3 bases: TGTGCCAGCAAGCCACGGGGGGCTTTCAACACTGAAGCTTTCTTT. Translating it yields CASKPRGAFNTEAFF.

This chain connects TRBV20-1 to TRBJ1-5; the D is unclear. V dropped 0 bases and J dropped 2 bases, with 11 bases sitting between them. The germline V gene has CDR1 DFQATT and CDR2 SNEGSKA (reference sequence). The CDR3 length is 15 residues. Written as DNA, the CDR3 is TGCAGTGCTAGAGAGGGCACGAGAGGCAATCAGCCCCAGCATTTT. This codes for CSAREGTRGNQPQHF.

This clonotype was counted between two and nine times. The chain employs TRBV7-2 and TRBJ2-1; D is ambiguous. Germline CDR1 SGHTA, CDR2 FQGNSA. The CDR3 sequence is 16 residues long. V lost 7 bases to trimming and J lost 10 bases, with 26 bases between them. CDR3 nucleotide sequence: TGTGCCAGCATCCTTAATTGGGGAAGGAGCTATGGGGAGCAGTTCTTC. Amino acids: CASILNWGRSYGEQFF.

This rearrangement joins TRBV6-6 to TRBJ2-6, with D tentatively TRBD1 (5 bases). The V gene's germline CDR1 is MNHNY and CDR2 SVGAGI (reference sequence). V was pared by 5 bases and J by 2 bases, with 10 bases between. There are 15 residues in the CDR3. The CDR3 nucleotides are TGTGCCAGCAGTGCTTCAGGGACTGGGGCCAACGTCCTGACTTTC. Translation gives CASSASGTGANVLTF.

The chain employs TRBV6-4 and TRBJ1-2; 9 bases align to TRBD1. The CDR3 has 14 amino acids. Looked up from germline, CDR1 is MRHNA and CDR2 is SNTAGT. After removal of 8 bases from V and 4 bases from J, the junction contained 8 bases not matched to a gene. The CDR3 DNA reads as TGTGCCAGCCTTAACCCGGGACAGGGCTATGGCTACACCTTC. It translates to CASLNPGQGYGYTF.

The chain combines TRBV29-1 with TRBJ2-7; 9 bases align to TRBD2. Germline V gene sequence: CDR1 SQVTM, CDR2 ANQGSEA. The CDR3 spans 14 residues. V was clipped by 6 bases and J by 5 bases; unmatched bases: 11. As DNA, the CDR3 is TGCAGCGTGGAATTGGCGGGAGGGGTCCACGAGCAGTACTTC. Translated, it gives CSVELAGGVHEQYF.

The chain uses TRBV2 and TRBJ1-2; TRBD1 matches at 7 bases. The ends lost 5 bases at V and 8 bases at J; junction bases unmatched: 14. From germline, CDR1 is SNHLY and CDR2 FYNNEI. This CDR3 has 15 residues. The CDR3 DNA reads TGTGCCAGCAGTAGGGACAGTCCGGGCCTAGGAGGCTACACCTTC. Its protein is CASSRDSPGLGGYTF.

CDR3 loop: CASSPVPGHLYEQYF. As DNA, the CDR3 is TGTGCCAGCAGTCCGGTACCGGGACACCTCTACGAGCAGTACTTC. The V and J genes are TRBV28 and TRBJ2-7, with D maybe TRBD1 (6 bases). Germline lookup yields CDR1 MDHEN and CDR2 SYDVKM. The V gene lost 5 bases and the J gene lost 3 bases, with 17 bases spanning the gap. The CDR3 sequence is 15 residues long.

The rearrangement uses TRBV7-2 and TRBJ2-2; the match to TRBD1 covers 9 bases. Per germline, CDR1 SGHTA and CDR2 FQGNSA. The CDR3 totals 16 residues. V shed 3 bases and J 2 bases; nucleotides not matched to a gene: 4. The CDR3 spells CASSLDRGINTGELFF. The CDR3, as DNA: TGTGCCAGCAGCTTGGACAGGGGAATAAACACCGGGGAGCTGTTTTTT.

This clonotype has a count of ten or more. The V gene is TRBV29-1, the J gene TRBJ2-7, with D tentatively TRBD1 (6 bases). Germline V gene sequence: CDR1 SQVTM, CDR2 ANQGSEA. There are 14 residues in the CDR3. The V and J ends lost 6 bases and 4 bases respectively, with 19 bases between them. CDR3 region: CSVSPDSQSYEQYF. In DNA, the CDR3 is TGCAGCGTCTCCCCGGACAGCCAATCATACGAGCAGTACTTC.

This clonotype was observed many times. CDR3 region: CASSQSAEETQYF. The CDR3, as DNA: TGTGCCAGCAGCCAAAGCGCGGAAGAGACCCAGTACTTC. The rearrangement uses TRBV7-3 and TRBJ2-5; D gene unclear. V shed 5 bases and J shed 3 bases, with 10 bases lying between them. The CDR3 contains 13 residues. From germline, CDR1 is SGHTA and CDR2 FQGTGA.

This rearrangement joins TRBV6-5 to TRBJ1-4, with TRBD1 identical over 7 bases. V lost 6 bases and J lost 8; bases outside the gene matches: 6. CDR1 MNHEY and CDR2 SVGAGI come from the germline V gene. The CDR3 is made up of 13 amino acids. The CDR3 loop is CASSDRVGEKLFF. In nucleotides, the CDR3 is TGTGCCAGCAGCGACAGGGTCGGAGAAAAACTGTTTTTT.

The gene calls are TRBV5-1 and TRBJ1-2; 7 nucleotides match TRBD1. Losses at the gene ends were 4 bases for V and 3 bases for J; bases not matched to a gene: 6. Per the germline V gene, CDR1 is SGHRS and CDR2 is YFSETQ. This CDR3 is built from 14 residues. CDR3 residues: CASSPDRVDYGYTF. CDR3 in DNA: TGCGCCAGCAGCCCCGACAGGGTGGACTATGGCTACACCTTC.

The genes are TRBV27 and TRBJ2-5, with a weak D call TRBD1 (6 bases). CDR3 length equals 12 residues. V was clipped by 7 bases and J by 9 bases, with 15 bases between them. In germline, CDR1 is MNHEY, CDR2 SMNVEV (reference sequence). The chain's CDR3 is CASTPVEGAQYF. The CDR3 nucleotides are TGTGCCAGCACCCCAGTTGAGGGGGCCCAGTACTTC.

The table lists this clonotype with a few counts. V is TRBV27 and J is TRBJ1-2; D not resolved. Germline CDR1 is MNHEY and CDR2 is SMNVEV (reference sequence). This CDR3 comprises 17 residues. V was cut by 4 bases and J by 5 bases, with 23 bases left in between. The CDR3 is CASSWASKPGSRYGYTF. In nucleotides, the CDR3 is TGTGCCAGCAGTTGGGCCTCCAAACCGGGGTCGAGATATGGCTACACCTTC.

This sequence joins TRBV6-6 and TRBJ2-5; D may be TRBD1 or TRBD2 (7 bases each). The ends were cut back, 5 bases at V and 4 bases at J, with 14 bases in the middle. This CDR3 has 14 residues. Germline V gene data show CDR1 as MNHNY and CDR2 as SVGAGI (reference sequence). The CDR3 sequence is CASSPGGGGETQYF. DNA of the CDR3: TGTGCCAGCAGTCCAGGGGGGGGTGGAGAGACCCAGTACTTC.

The chain joins TRBV6-6 to TRBJ2-5; 8 nucleotides agree with TRBD2. The CDR3 is 17 amino acids. Germline V gene sequence: CDR1 MNHNY, CDR2 SVGAGI (reference sequence). V lost 3 bases and J lost 2; bases outside the gene matches: 11. For the CDR3, the DNA is TGTGCCAGCAGTTATTCCCTCGGGGGGGGCGCACAAGAGACCCAGTACTTC. It is translated as CASSYSLGGGAQETQYF.